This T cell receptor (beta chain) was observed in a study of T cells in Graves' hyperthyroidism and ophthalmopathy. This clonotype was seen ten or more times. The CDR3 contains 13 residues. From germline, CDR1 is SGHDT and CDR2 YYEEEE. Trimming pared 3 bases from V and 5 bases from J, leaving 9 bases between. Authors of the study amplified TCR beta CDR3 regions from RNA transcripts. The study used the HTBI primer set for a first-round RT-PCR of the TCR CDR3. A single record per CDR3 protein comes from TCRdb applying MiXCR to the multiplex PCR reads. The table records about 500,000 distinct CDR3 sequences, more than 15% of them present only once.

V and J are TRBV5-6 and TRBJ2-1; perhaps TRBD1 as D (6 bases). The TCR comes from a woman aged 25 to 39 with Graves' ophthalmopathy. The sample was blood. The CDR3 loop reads CASSWDKNNEQFF. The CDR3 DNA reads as TGTGCCAGCAGCTGGGACAAAAACAATGAGCAGTTCTTC.